These 21 T cell receptor beta chains came from one sample sequenced in a study of shared clonotypes between healthy human individuals. Assay: immunoSEQ multiplex PCR; the TCRdb copy retains only in-frame clones and omits some. The data show approximately 530,000 clones, with about 96% seen just once and approximately 0.067% held by the top ten. Sequencing used naive CD4+ T cells sorted from blood. Subset denoted: CD45RA+ positively selected. Receptors originate from a woman aged 30 to 39 in good health.

The rearrangement links TRBV19 to TRBJ1-1; weak D call: TRBD1 (5 bases). The length of the CDR3 is 15 residues. Germline-derived CDR1 and CDR2 are LNHDA and SQIVND (reference sequence). Trimming took 11 bases from V and 0 from J, leaving 19 bases between them. The CDR3 sequence: CACSGMDRVNTEAFF. For the CDR3, the DNA is TGTGCCTGCTCAGGGATGGACCGGGTGAACACTGAAGCTTTCTTT.

The V gene is TRBV19, the J gene TRBJ1-5; D remains ambiguous. Germline loops: CDR1 LNHDA, CDR2 SQIVND (reference sequence). The V and J ends lost 1 base and 4 bases respectively, with 5 bases between them. The CDR3 extends over 13 amino acids. DNA for the CDR3: TGTGCCAGTAGTATAGTTGGGAATCAGCCCCAGCATTTT. Protein product: CASSIVGNQPQHF.

The gene calls are TRBV5-1 and TRBJ2-5, with 8 bases aligning to TRBD2. Germline CDR1 SGHRS, CDR2 YFSETQ. V shed 0 bases and J 2 bases; nucleotides not matched to a gene: 9. The CDR3 is made up of 17 amino acids. CDR3 protein: CASSLAKGGRSQETQYF. The CDR3 DNA is TGCGCCAGCAGCTTGGCCAAGGGCGGGAGGAGTCAAGAGACCCAGTACTTC. Full variable domain (remainder filled in from reference TRBV5-1 and TRBJ2-5): KAGVTQTPRYLIKTRGQQVTLSCSPISGHRSVSWYQQTPGQGLQFLFEYFSETQRNKGNFPGRFSGRQFSNSRSEMNVSTLELGDSALYLCASSLAKGGRSQETQYFGPGTRLLVL.

This chain connects TRBV9 to TRBJ2-7; 16 nucleotides match TRBD2. Germline lookup yields CDR1 SGDLS and CDR2 YYNGEE. The CDR3 totals 17 residues. The ends lost 3 bases at V and 4 bases at J; junction bases unmatched: 7. The CDR3 loop reads CASSAGLAGGPLYEQYF. The CDR3 DNA follows: TGTGCCAGCAGCGCGGGACTAGCGGGAGGGCCTTTATACGAGCAGTACTTC.

V is TRBV28 and J is TRBJ1-2; D is unclear. The CDR3 sequence is 12 residues long. Germline V gene sequence: CDR1 MDHEN, CDR2 SYDVKM. V lost 5 bases and J lost 5, with 9 bases in between. The CDR3 region is CASSRVGYGYTF. CDR3 nucleotides: TGTGCCAGCAGTCGGGTTGGATATGGCTACACCTTC.

V and J are TRBV28 and TRBJ1-4; TRBD1 aligns across 9 bases. This CDR3 spans 14 amino acids. Trimming took 6 bases from V and 9 from J; bases not matched to a gene: 8. Germline V gene sequence: CDR1 MDHEN, CDR2 SYDVKM. The CDR3 reads CASRTGGSRKKLFF. The CDR3, as DNA: TGTGCCAGCAGGACAGGGGGAAGCAGGAAAAAACTGTTTTTT.

The rearrangement joins TRBV5-4 to TRBJ2-2, with D perhaps TRBD2 (6 bases). Germline V lookup: CDR1 SGHNT, CDR2 YYREEE (reference sequence). CDR3 length: 15 residues. With 0 bases removed from V and 0 bases from J, the gap between germline ends came to 6 bases. This chain's CDR3 is CASSLAGANTGELFF. CDR3 nucleotides: TGTGCCAGCAGCTTGGCGGGGGCGAACACCGGGGAGCTGTTTTTT.

The chain couples TRBV5-1 to TRBJ2-5, with TRBD2 matching 13 bases. Germline trimming cut 4 bases from V and 1 base from J; bases unmatched to any gene: 4. The CDR3 spans 16 residues. Germline CDR1 and CDR2: SGHRS and YFSETQ. The CDR3 region has the DNA TGCGCCAGCAGCGTGGGACTAGCGGGGTCCCAAGAGACCCAGTACTTC. It codes for CASSVGLAGSQETQYF.

V usage is TRBV18 and J usage is TRBJ2-3, with 7 positions matching TRBD2. The length of the CDR3 is 14 residues. From germline, CDR1 is KGHSH and CDR2 LQKENI. Trimming at V came to 3 bases and at J to 5 bases, leaving 5 bases not matched to a gene. The CDR3 protein is CASSPAGDGDTQYF. Written as DNA, the CDR3 is TGTGCCAGCTCACCCGCGGGAGATGGAGATACGCAGTATTTT.

The chain recombines TRBV9 with TRBJ1-5; no firm D call. Per the germline V gene, CDR1 is SGDLS and CDR2 is YYNGEE. The CDR3 runs 12 residues. The V gene lost 4 bases and the J gene lost 9 bases, with 11 bases spanning the gap. The CDR3 sequence: CASSTPGVPQHF. The CDR3 DNA reads TGTGCCAGCAGCACCCCCGGGGTGCCCCAGCATTTT.

The V call is TRBV6-5, the J call TRBJ1-1; D unclear. Germline V gives CDR1 MNHEY, CDR2 SVGAGI. There are 15 residues in the CDR3. Trimming took off 2 bases at V and 0 bases at J, with 10 bases between the two ends. The CDR3 sequence: CASSYEGLMNTEAFF. The DNA of the CDR3 is TGTGCCAGCAGTTACGAAGGATTGATGAACACTGAAGCTTTCTTT.

The V and J genes are TRBV9 and TRBJ1-3; D not certain. The CDR3 contains 16 residues. Trimming removed 4 bases at V and 1 base at J, with 15 bases between. In germline, CDR1 is SGDLS, CDR2 YYNGEE. CDR3 sequence (DNA): TGTGCCAGCAGCCCCCAAGGAACAGCTTCTGGAAACACCATATATTTT. Translated, it gives CASSPQGTASGNTIYF.

The chain employs TRBV11-2 and TRBJ2-1, with 10 positions matching TRBD2. The V segment lost 5 bases and the J segment 3 bases; nucleotides outside the gene matches: 7. Germline V lookup: CDR1 SGHAT, CDR2 FQNNGV. The CDR3 sequence is 16 residues long. CDR3 DNA: TGTGCCAGCAGCCCGGGACTAGCGAGTTACTACAATGAGCAGTTCTTC. It is translated as CASSPGLASYYNEQFF.

The V gene is TRBV6-5, the J gene TRBJ2-5; possible D gene TRBD1, 5 bases. This CDR3 has 13 residues. Germline CDR1 MNHEY, CDR2 SVGAGI. V lost 8 bases and J 9 bases, leaving 19 bases between the germline ends. For the CDR3, the DNA is TGTGCCAGCCGATTAGGGGTGTTAGGGGCCCAGTACTTC. Translated, it gives CASRLGVLGAQYF.

The genes are TRBV19 and TRBJ1-3; a possible D gene is TRBD1 (6 bases). Germline V gene data show CDR1 as LNHDA and CDR2 as SQIVND (reference sequence). The length of the CDR3 is 15 residues. Deletions cut 5 bases from V and 0 bases from J, with 11 bases between. CDR3 nucleotide sequence: TGTGCCAGTAGTGTACAGGGTATCTCTGGAAACACCATATATTTT. It codes for CASSVQGISGNTIYF.

CDR3 sequence: CASSLGGTGQNYGYTF. CDR3 nucleotide sequence: TGTGCCAGCAGCTTAGGGGGGACAGGCCAAAACTATGGCTACACCTTC. This chain joins TRBV7-2 and TRBJ1-2; 8 nucleotides agree with TRBD1. Germline values: CDR1 SGHTA, CDR2 FQGNSA. Trimming cost V 1 base and J 2 bases; bases outside gene matches: 6. This CDR3 comprises 16 residues.

J is TRBJ1-5 and V is TRBV2; D might be TRBD1 (5 bases). The CDR3 totals 15 residues. CDR1 and CDR2 from the germline V gene are SNHLY and FYNNEI. V gave up 4 bases and J gave up 4 bases, with 14 bases separating them. The CDR3 nucleotides read TGTGCCAGCAGTGTGGATAGGAGGGGAAATCAGCCCCAGCATTTT. Its translation: CASSVDRRGNQPQHF.

The chain recombines TRBV18 with TRBJ2-2; D is undetermined. There are 15 residues in the CDR3. V was pared by 2 bases and J by 6 bases, with 13 bases between. The germline V gene has CDR1 KGHSH and CDR2 LQKENI. CDR3: CASSPRNQTPGELFF. The CDR3 nucleotides read TGTGCCAGCTCACCAAGGAACCAGACCCCCGGGGAGCTGTTTTTT.

The rearrangement uses TRBV5-1 and TRBJ2-2; no firm D call. Germline assignment: CDR1 SGHRS and CDR2 YFSETQ. The CDR3 is made up of 15 amino acids. V lost 5 bases and J 1 base, leaving 12 bases between the germline ends. The CDR3 sequence is CASRIGLLNTGELFF. CDR3 coding DNA: TGCGCCAGCAGGATCGGGCTCTTGAACACCGGGGAGCTGTTTTTT.

This clone was counted a few times. This chain links TRBV30 with TRBJ1-2; 7 nucleotides align to TRBD1. Per the germline V gene, CDR1 is GTSNPN and CDR2 is SVGIG (reference sequence). Trimming took 3 bases from V and 2 from J; bases not matched to a gene: 6. The CDR3 contains 14 residues. The CDR3: CAWSRDSVNYGYTF. The CDR3 DNA follows: TGTGCCTGGAGCCGGGACAGCGTGAACTATGGCTACACCTTC. Based on the CDR3 plus reference TRBV30 and TRBJ1-2, the full variable domain is SQTIHQWPATLVQPVGSPLSLECTVEGTSNPNLYWYRQAAGRGLQLLFYSVGIGQISSEVPQNLSASRPQDRQFILSSKKLLLSDSGFYLCAWSRDSVNYGYTFGSGTRLTVV.

CDR3 residues: CASSEGGLDDEQFF. CDR3 nucleotide sequence: TGTGCCAGCAGTGAGGGGGGGCTAGATGATGAGCAGTTCTTC. This rearrangement joins TRBV6-1 to TRBJ2-1, with a possible D match to TRBD2 (7 bases). The CDR3 length is 14 residues. The germline gives CDR1 MNHNS, CDR2 SASEGT. The V end was cut by 3 bases, the J end by 8 bases, with 14 bases between.